These T cell receptor beta chains were read from a single sample in a study of cytomegalovirus exposure and HLA in healthy donors. Clones were read by immunoSEQ multiplex PCR, and TCRdb kept only the in-frame ones, dropping some. Found here are 85,000 to 90,000 clones, 85% of them singletons; the top ten hold nearly 7.5%. The specimen was PBMCs. The origin of the receptors is a man aged 40-49 years in good health and CMV-seropositive. Both conserved end residues are part of each CDR3. The D gene is left open where the match is weak. Only part of the rows carry a size: once, few, many, or a class if the clone is expanded.

J gene: TRBJ2-7
clone size: .
D gene: .
V gene: TRBV14
CDR3 protein: CASSLPQGGYEQYF
CDR3 DNA: TGTGCCAGCAGCCTTCCCCAGGGCGGCTACGAGCAGTACTTC

J gene: TRBJ2-1
clone size: .
D gene: TRBD2
V gene: TRBV7-2
CDR3 protein: CASSNDGGAGNEQFF
CDR3 DNA: TGTGCCAGCAGCAACGACGGGGGGGCAGGGAATGAGCAGTTCTTC

J gene: TRBJ1-1
clone size: few
D gene: .
V gene: TRBV11-2
CDR3 protein: CASSVEDLAEAFF
CDR3 DNA: TGTGCCAGCAGCGTGGAGGACCTGGCGGAAGCTTTCTTT

J gene: TRBJ2-2
clone size: .
D gene: TRBD2
V gene: TRBV5-4
CDR3 protein: CATTTSGPGELFF
CDR3 DNA: TGTGCCACCACCACTAGCGGTCCCGGGGAGCTGTTTTTT

J gene: TRBJ2-7
clone size: .
D gene: TRBD2
V gene: TRBV5-4
CDR3 protein: CASSVAPSGDRSF
CDR3 DNA: TGTGCCAGCAGCGTTGCGCCTAGCGGAGACAGATCCTTC

J gene: TRBJ2-3
clone size: few
D gene: TRBD1
V gene: TRBV19
CDR3 protein: CASTTGVGTDTQYF
CDR3 DNA: TGTGCCAGTACGACAGGGGTGGGCACAGATACGCAGTATTTT

J gene: TRBJ1-6
clone size: .
D gene: TRBD1
V gene: TRBV30
CDR3 protein: CACRPGQGASPLHF
CDR3 DNA: TGTGCCTGTCGGCCGGGACAGGGGGCTTCACCCCTCCACTTT

J gene: TRBJ1-2
clone size: .
D gene: TRBD1
V gene: TRBV11-2
CDR3 protein: CASSLVDSGGLYGYTF
CDR3 DNA: TGTGCCAGCAGCTTAGTGGACTCAGGGGGCCTCTATGGCTACACCTTC

J gene: TRBJ1-2
clone size: .
D gene: .
V gene: TRBV6-1
CDR3 protein: CASSEGATFNYGYTF
CDR3 DNA: TGTGCCAGCAGTGAAGGGGCCACCTTTAACTATGGCTACACCTTC

J gene: TRBJ2-3
clone size: .
D gene: TRBD2
V gene: TRBV19
CDR3 protein: CASSTGLAGAGHTDTQYF
CDR3 DNA: TGTGCCAGTAGTACTGGACTAGCGGGGGCAGGCCACACAGATACGCAGTATTTT

J gene: TRBJ2-7
clone size: .
D gene: .
V gene: TRBV21-1
CDR3 protein: CASSKRSSGSDLNEQYF
CDR3 DNA: TGTGCCAGCAGCAAGCGTTCTAGCGGGAGTGATTTGAACGAGCAGTACTTC

J gene: TRBJ2-5
clone size: .
D gene: TRBD2
V gene: TRBV6-1
CDR3 protein: CASSELLAGLETQYF
CDR3 DNA: TGTGCCAGCAGTGAGCTACTAGCGGGGTTAGAGACCCAGTACTTC

J gene: TRBJ2-7
clone size: few
D gene: TRBD2
V gene: TRBV27
CDR3 protein: CASSFRSGGIHEQYF
CDR3 DNA: TGTGCCAGCAGTTTCCGTAGCGGGGGGATCCACGAGCAGTACTTC

J gene: TRBJ1-1
clone size: .
D gene: .
V gene: TRBV6-5
CDR3 protein: CASSYQGIEAFF
CDR3 DNA: TGTGCCAGCAGTTACCAGGGGATTGAAGCTTTCTTT

J gene: TRBJ2-1
clone size: .
D gene: TRBD2
V gene: TRBV25-1
CDR3 protein: CASSEFERTSGNEQFF
CDR3 DNA: TGTGCCAGCAGTGAATTTGAGCGGACTAGCGGCAATGAGCAGTTCTTC

J gene: TRBJ2-4
clone size: once
D gene: .
V gene: TRBV4-1
CDR3 protein: CASSQEPGLLAKNIQYF
CDR3 DNA: TGCGCCAGCAGCCAAGAGCCAGGGTTACTAGCCAAAAACATTCAGTACTTC

J gene: TRBJ2-1
clone size: few
D gene: TRBD2
V gene: TRBV10-2
CDR3 protein: CASTDSGLAGPGGDEQFF
CDR3 DNA: TGCGCCAGCACCGACAGTGGGTTAGCGGGTCCCGGGGGGGATGAGCAGTTCTTC

J gene: TRBJ2-5
clone size: .
D gene: TRBD1
V gene: TRBV28
CDR3 protein: CASSFGWTGNQETQYF
CDR3 DNA: TGTGCCAGCAGTTTTGGGTGGACAGGGAACCAAGAGACCCAGTACTTC

J gene: TRBJ2-3
clone size: .
D gene: .
V gene: TRBV7-3
CDR3 protein: CASSQQGADTQYF
CDR3 DNA: TGTGCCAGCAGCCAACAGGGAGCGGATACGCAGTATTTT

J gene: TRBJ1-3
clone size: .
D gene: .
V gene: TRBV5-4
CDR3 protein: CASSSDVSSGNTIYF
CDR3 DNA: TGTGCCAGCAGCAGCGACGTTAGCTCTGGAAACACCATATATTTT

J gene: TRBJ2-7
clone size: .
D gene: TRBD2
V gene: TRBV11-2
CDR3 protein: CASSLGGGGGPYEQYF
CDR3 DNA: TGTGCCAGCAGCTTAGGCGGCGGGGGAGGACCCTACGAGCAGTACTTC

J gene: TRBJ2-7
clone size: once
D gene: .
V gene: TRBV30
CDR3 protein: CAWSVVPGASYEQYF
CDR3 DNA: TGTGCCTGGAGTGTAGTGCCAGGGGCCTCCTACGAGCAGTACTTC

J gene: TRBJ2-3
clone size: few
D gene: TRBD1
V gene: TRBV5-5
CDR3 protein: CASSLQGKITDTQYF
CDR3 DNA: TGTGCCAGCAGCTTACAGGGGAAAATCACAGATACGCAGTATTTT

J gene: TRBJ1-1
clone size: .
D gene: .
V gene: TRBV6-5
CDR3 protein: CATDWNTEAFF
CDR3 DNA: TGTGCCACCGACTGGAACACTGAAGCTTTCTTT

J gene: TRBJ1-1
clone size: .
D gene: .
V gene: TRBV15
CDR3 protein: CATSRDKIDEAFF
CDR3 DNA: TGTGCCACCAGCAGAGATAAAATAGATGAAGCTTTCTTT

J gene: TRBJ2-5
clone size: .
D gene: TRBD1
V gene: TRBV27
CDR3 protein: CASREQGVGTQYF
CDR3 DNA: TGTGCCAGCAGGGAACAGGGGGTCGGGACCCAGTACTTC